This T cell receptor (beta chain) appears in the sequencing data of a study of shared clonotypes between healthy human individuals (dated by TCRdb to about 2020). Turning to the overall study: The cohort included a few men and a couple of women between 18 and 49 years of age. Per donor, three plates each were used for CD4 naive and CD4 memory, two for CD8 naive, and one for CD8 memory. Blood TCR repertoires of five healthy adults were deeply sequenced to estimate repertoire size and the extent of clonotype sharing between individuals. Different laboratories and diverse techniques were used to prepare libraries and sequence TCR repertoires, to increase sequencing depth and limit assay-specific biases. Between about 0.94 and 10 billion PBMCs per donor were obtained by leukapheresis. The full study reports these points: Only blood was sampled, and tissue TCR repertoires likely differ from those in blood. Clonotypes shared by all four sorted-subset donors showed higher generation probabilities than non-shared clonotypes. Across a handful of donors, around 5% of naive CD4, approximately 3.6% of naive CD8, approximately 2.5% of memory CD4, and about 0.4% of memory CD8 clonotypes were shared. Incomplete sequencing was indicated by rarefaction of sorted-subset datasets, despite the large sequencing depth. Because the study included only a small number of donors, the genetic and exposure-history diversity represented was limited. Naive subsets generally had larger estimated clonotype richness than memory subsets did. Based on pairwise subsampling, the degree of clonotype sharing among donors was expected to be affected by sequencing depth.

TCR CDR3 regions were amplified from genomic DNA by multiplex PCR using the deep immunoSEQ assay. For each cell subset, the extracted genomic DNA was distributed evenly across all wells of several immunoSEQ 96-well plates, and each plate served as one replicate. For sorted subsets, around 0.2 ug of genomic DNA, equivalent to around 30,000 T cell genomes, went into each replicate PCR. Purified libraries were quantified with a Qubit 3.0 fluorometer, sized on a Bioanalyzer 2100, and re-quantified with the KAPA Library Quantification kit. A separate single-read 150-cycle Illumina NextSeq 550 flow cell was used to sequence each immunoSEQ 96-well plate. In the paper's pipeline: Because only junctional sequences without quality scores were contained in the immunoSEQ output, filtering matching that applied to full-length reads could not be performed. Sequences were annotated with PyIR, a Python wrapper for IgBLAST v1.9, and V/J genes and CDR3 were assigned using IMGT germline references. Any read was removed if the V/J assignment was weak (E-value above 1e-6), the CDR3 was missing, or the read contained stop codons, out-of-frame junctions, or ambiguous translated residues. V3J clonotypes were defined as sequences sharing the same inferred V gene, J gene, and CDR3 amino acid sequence. Percentage overlap between repertoires was computed as shared unique clonotypes divided by the size of the smaller repertoire. Repertoire richness was assessed with RTK rarefaction, the Chao1 estimator, and Recon v2.1 estimates of unobserved clonotypes. OLGA was used to compute generation probabilities for all TCRbeta clonotypes that the gDNA method yielded from a few donors. Imported from immuneACCESS, the table was reduced by TCRdb to in-frame sequences with V and J called. These copies leave out some clones; in studies compared against another copy, an unresolved V gene accounts for under half, and the cause of the remainder is not known. That table supplies the V and J calls and clone size; D and trimming were determined from the DNA. In all, the sample holds fewer than 3 million clones, and under 95% of those were seen once. Around 0.38% of the sample comes from the top ten.

A word on this clone: No antigen is known for it. Base qualities are not recorded, but no much larger clone differs from it by a single base.

The CDR3 goes from the cysteine to the phenylalanine over 16 residues. Just CDR3 DNA is preserved here, 48 bases in frame from base 1. The germline V gene (reference sequence) specifies SEHNR as CDR1 and FQNEAQ as CDR2. The germline ends are 18 bases apart after V is trimmed by 10 bases and J by 0 bases. The donors were healthy, HIV-negative adults who had no recently reported acute infections or vaccinations. Only Caucasian adults living in Nashville, Tennessee, USA were represented among the donors. CD4+ T cells were enriched by magnetic negative selection; naive cells were then positively selected on CD45RA, and the negative fraction formed the memory subset. Blood was collected by leukapheresis, and PBMCs were isolated by Ficoll-Histopaque density gradient centrifugation and then cryopreserved in liquid nitrogen vapor phase. Analytical flow cytometry was used to check the purity and quantity of every magnetically sorted T cell population. Each sorted fraction had its genomic DNA isolated and then quantified by UV absorbance on a Nanodrop 2000c.

The sequence came from a man aged 18 to 30 in good health. Some clones in this sample may be carry-over from other donors' samples. The rearranged chain carries TRBV7-9 and TRBJ2-2; no D gene is confidently identified. The sequenced sample was naive CD4+ T cells from PBMCs. Reading the label with the study, this specimen's cell subset or site is: CD45RA+ positively selected. The base sequence is TGTGCCAACCCTCGCAGTCCAGTCGCGAACACCGGGGAGCTGTTTTTT. Translated, this gives CANPRSPVANTGELFF. This CDR3, with the reference TRBV7-9 and TRBJ2-2 proteins standing in past its ends, gives the full variable domain DTGVSQNPRHKITKRGQNVTFRCDPISEHNRLYWYRQTLGQGPEFLTYFQNEAQLEKSRLLSDRFSAERPKGSFSTLEIQRTEQGDSAMYLCANPRSPVANTGELFFGEGSRLTVL.